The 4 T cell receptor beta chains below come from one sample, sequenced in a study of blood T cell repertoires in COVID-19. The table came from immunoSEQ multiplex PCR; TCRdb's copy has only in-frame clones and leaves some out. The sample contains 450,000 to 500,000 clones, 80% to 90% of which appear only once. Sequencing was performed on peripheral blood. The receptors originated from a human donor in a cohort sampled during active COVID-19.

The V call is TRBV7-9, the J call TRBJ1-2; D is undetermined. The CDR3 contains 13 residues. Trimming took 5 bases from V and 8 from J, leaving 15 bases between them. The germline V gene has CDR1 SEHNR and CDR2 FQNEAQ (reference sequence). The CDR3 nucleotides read TGTGCCAGCAGCCTCCCAGGTACAAGCGGCTACACCTTC. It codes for CASSLPGTSGYTF.

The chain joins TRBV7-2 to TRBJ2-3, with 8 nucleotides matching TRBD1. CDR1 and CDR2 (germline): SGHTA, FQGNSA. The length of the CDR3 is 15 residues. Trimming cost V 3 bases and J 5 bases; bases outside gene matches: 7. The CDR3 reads CASSFQGALGDTQYF. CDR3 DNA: TGTGCCAGCAGCTTCCAGGGGGCATTGGGAGATACGCAGTATTTT.

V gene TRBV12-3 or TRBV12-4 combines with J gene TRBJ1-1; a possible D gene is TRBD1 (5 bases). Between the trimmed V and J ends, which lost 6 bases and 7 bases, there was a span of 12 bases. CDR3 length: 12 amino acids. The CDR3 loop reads CASSQRGNEAFF. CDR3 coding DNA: TGTGCCAGCAGCCAACGGGGGAATGAAGCTTTCTTT.

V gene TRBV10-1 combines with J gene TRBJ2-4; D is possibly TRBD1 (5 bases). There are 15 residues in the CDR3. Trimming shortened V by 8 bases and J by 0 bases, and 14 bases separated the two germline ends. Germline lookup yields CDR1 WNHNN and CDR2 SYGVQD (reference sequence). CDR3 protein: CASFDSQGAKNIQYF. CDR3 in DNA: TGCGCCAGCTTCGACAGTCAAGGAGCCAAAAACATTCAGTACTTC.